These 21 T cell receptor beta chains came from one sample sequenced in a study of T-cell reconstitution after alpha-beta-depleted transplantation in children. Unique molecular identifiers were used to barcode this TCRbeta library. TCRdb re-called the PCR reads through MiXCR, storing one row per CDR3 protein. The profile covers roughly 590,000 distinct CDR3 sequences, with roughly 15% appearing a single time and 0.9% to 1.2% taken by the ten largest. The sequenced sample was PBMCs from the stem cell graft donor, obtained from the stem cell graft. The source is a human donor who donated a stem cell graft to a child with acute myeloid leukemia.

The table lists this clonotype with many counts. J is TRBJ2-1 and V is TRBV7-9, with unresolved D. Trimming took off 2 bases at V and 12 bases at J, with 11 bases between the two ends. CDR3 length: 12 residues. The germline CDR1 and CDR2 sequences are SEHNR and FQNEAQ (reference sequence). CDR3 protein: CASSLPRKAQFF. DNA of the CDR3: TGTGCCAGCAGCTTACCCCGTAAGGCGCAGTTCTTC.

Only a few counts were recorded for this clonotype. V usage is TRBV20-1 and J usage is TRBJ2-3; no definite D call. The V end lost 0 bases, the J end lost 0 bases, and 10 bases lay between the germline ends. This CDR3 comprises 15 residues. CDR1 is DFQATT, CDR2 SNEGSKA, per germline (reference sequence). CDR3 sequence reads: CSAREAVSSTDTQYF. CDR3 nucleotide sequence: TGCAGTGCTAGAGAAGCAGTCTCAAGCACAGATACGCAGTATTTT.

CDR3 sequence: CASSLYDNSNQPQYF. Written as DNA, the CDR3 is TGTGCCAGCAGCTTATACGACAATAGCAATCAGCCCCAGTATTTT. The V call is TRBV7-2, the J call TRBJ1-5; D not resolved. The better agreement between TRBJ2-3 and the DNA end casts doubt on the J call. Germline V CDR1 and CDR2: SGHTA, FQGNSA. There are 15 residues in the CDR3.

In nucleotides, the CDR3 is TGTGCCAGCAGTCCTTTGATTTGGGGCGGATACAATGAGCAGTTCTTC. Its protein is CASSPLIWGGYNEQFF. The chain is built from TRBV12-3 or TRBV12-4 and TRBJ2-1, with a weak D call TRBD1 (5 bases). Trimming removed 5 bases from V and 4 bases from J, with 18 bases in between. The CDR3 extends over 16 amino acids.

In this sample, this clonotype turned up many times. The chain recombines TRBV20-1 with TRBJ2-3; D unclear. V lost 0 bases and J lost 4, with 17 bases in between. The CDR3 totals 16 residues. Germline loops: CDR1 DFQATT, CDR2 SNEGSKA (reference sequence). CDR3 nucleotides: TGCAGTGCTAGAGATGTAAACAGTCAATTGGCAGATACGCAGTATTTT. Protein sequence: CSARDVNSQLADTQYF.

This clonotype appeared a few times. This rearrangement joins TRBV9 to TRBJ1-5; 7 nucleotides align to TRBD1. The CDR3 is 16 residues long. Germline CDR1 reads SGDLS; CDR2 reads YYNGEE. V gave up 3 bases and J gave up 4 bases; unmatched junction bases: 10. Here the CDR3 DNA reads TGTGCCAGCAGCGAGGGAGAAGGGGGCTTTAATCAGCCCCAGCATTTT. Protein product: CASSEGEGGFNQPQHF.

CDR3 protein: CASLSDPPYEQYF. CDR3 sequence (DNA): TGTGCCAGCCTATCCGACCCCCCCTACGAGCAGTACTTC. The chain joins TRBV6-6 to TRBJ2-7, with D uncertain. Germline values: CDR1 MNHNY, CDR2 SVGAGI (reference sequence). Trimming left V 8 bases short and J 2 bases short, with 13 bases between. This CDR3 is 13 amino acids long.

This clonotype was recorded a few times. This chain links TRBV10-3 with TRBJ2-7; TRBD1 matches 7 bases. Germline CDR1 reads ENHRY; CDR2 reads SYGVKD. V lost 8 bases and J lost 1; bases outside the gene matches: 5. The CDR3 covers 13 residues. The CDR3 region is CAIAGTESYEQYF. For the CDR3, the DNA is TGTGCCATCGCCGGGACAGAGTCCTACGAGCAGTACTTC.

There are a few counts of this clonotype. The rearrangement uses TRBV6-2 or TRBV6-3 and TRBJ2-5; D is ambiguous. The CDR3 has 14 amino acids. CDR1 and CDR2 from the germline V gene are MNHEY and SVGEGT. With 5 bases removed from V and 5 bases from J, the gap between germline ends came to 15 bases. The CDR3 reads CASSPKGGKETQYF. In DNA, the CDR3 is TGTGCCAGCAGTCCCAAGGGCGGTAAGGAGACCCAGTACTTC.

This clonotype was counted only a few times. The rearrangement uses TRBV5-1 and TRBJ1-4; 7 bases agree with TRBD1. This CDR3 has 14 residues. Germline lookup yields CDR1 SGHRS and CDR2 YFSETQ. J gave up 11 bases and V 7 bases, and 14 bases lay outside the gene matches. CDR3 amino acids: CASSGGSRTAKLFF. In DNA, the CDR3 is TGCGCCAGCTCAGGGGGGAGTCGGACCGCGAAACTGTTTTTT.

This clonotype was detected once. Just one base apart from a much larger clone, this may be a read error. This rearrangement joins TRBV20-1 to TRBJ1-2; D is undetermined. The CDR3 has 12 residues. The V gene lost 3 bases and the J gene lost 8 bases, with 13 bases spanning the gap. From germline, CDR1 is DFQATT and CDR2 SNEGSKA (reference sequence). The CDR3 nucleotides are TGCAGTGCTAGGAGCCAAGGCGACGGCTACACCTTC. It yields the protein CSARSQGDGYTF.

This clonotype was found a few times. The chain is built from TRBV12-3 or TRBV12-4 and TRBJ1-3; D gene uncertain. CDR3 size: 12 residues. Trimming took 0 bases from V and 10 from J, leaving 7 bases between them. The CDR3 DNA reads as TGTGCCAGCAGTTTAGCGGGCAAGACCATATATTTT. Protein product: CASSLAGKTIYF.

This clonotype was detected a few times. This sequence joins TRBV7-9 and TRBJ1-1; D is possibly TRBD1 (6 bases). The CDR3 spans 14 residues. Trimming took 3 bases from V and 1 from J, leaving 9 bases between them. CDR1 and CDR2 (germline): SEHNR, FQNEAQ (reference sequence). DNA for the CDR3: TGTGCCAGCAGCTTGGGGGCAAGGAACACTGAAGCTTTCTTT. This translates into CASSLGARNTEAFF.

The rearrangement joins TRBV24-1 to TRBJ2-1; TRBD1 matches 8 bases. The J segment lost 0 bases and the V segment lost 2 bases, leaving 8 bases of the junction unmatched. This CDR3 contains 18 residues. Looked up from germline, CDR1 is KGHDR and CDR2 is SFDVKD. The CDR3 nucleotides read TGTGCCACCAGTGATTCGCTCAGGACAGGGCGCTCCTACAATGAGCAGTTCTTC. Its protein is CATSDSLRTGRSYNEQFF.

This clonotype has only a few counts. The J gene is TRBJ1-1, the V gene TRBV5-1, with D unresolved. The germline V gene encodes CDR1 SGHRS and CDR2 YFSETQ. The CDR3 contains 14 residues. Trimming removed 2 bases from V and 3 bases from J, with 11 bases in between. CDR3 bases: TGCGCCAGCAGCTTTCCGGGCCTCGACACTGAAGCTTTCTTT. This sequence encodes CASSFPGLDTEAFF.

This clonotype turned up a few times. CDR3: CASSLPSGGGRRGDTQYF. The CDR3 region has the DNA TGCGCCAGCAGCTTACCTAGCGGGGGGGGCCGCCGGGGAGATACGCAGTATTTT. The rearrangement uses TRBV5-1 and TRBJ2-3, with 12 bases fitting TRBD2. Germline CDR1 reads SGHRS; CDR2 reads YFSETQ. The CDR3 runs 18 residues. The V gene end was trimmed by 2 bases and the J gene end by 5 bases; junction bases not matched to a gene: 12.

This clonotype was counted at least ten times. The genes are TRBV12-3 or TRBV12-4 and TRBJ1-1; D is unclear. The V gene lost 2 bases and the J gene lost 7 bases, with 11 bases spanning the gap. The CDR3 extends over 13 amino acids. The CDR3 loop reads CASSLRTIGEAFF. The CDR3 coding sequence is TGTGCCAGCAGTTTAAGGACGATCGGTGAAGCTTTCTTT.

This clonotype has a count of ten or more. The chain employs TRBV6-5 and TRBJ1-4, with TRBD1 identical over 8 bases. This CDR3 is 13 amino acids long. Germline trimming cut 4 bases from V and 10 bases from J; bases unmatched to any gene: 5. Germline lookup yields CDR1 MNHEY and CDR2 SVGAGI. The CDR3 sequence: CASSSGQVGKLFF. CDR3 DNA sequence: TGTGCCAGCAGTTCGGGACAGGTCGGAAAACTGTTTTTT.

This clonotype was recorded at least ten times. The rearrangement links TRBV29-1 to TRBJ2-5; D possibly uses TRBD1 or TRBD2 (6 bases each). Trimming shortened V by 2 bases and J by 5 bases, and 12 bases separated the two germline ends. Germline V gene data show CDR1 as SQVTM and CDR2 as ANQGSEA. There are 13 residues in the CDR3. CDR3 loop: CSVESTRGETQYF. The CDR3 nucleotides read TGCAGCGTTGAATCGACTAGGGGGGAGACCCAGTACTTC.

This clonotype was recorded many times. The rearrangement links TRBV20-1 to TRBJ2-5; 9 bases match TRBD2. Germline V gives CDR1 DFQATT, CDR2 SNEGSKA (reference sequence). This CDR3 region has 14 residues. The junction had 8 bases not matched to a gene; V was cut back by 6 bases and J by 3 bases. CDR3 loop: CSAPRLAVKETQYF. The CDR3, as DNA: TGCAGTGCACCAAGACTAGCGGTCAAAGAGACCCAGTACTTC.

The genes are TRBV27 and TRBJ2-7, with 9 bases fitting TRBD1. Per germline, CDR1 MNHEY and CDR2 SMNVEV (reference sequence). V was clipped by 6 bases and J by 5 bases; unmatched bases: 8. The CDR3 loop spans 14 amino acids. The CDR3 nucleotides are TGTGCCAGCAGCCCGGGACAGGGCCTCCACGAGCAGTACGTC. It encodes CASSPGQGLHEQYV.